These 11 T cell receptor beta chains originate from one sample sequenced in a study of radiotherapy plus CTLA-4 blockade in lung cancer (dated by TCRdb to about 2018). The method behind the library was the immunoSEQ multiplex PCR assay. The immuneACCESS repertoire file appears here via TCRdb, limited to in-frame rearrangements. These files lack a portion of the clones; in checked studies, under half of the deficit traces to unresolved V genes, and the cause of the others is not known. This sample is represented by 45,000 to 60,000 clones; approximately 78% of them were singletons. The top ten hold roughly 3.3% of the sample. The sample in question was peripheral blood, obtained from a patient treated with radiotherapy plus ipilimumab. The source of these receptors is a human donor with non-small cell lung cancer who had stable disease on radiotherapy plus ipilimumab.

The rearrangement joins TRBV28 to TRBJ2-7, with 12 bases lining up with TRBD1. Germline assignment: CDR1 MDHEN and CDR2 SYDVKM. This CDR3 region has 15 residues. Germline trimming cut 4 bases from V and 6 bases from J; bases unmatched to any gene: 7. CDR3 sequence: CASSSRGTGGFEQYF. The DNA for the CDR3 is TGTGCCAGCAGTTCCCGTGGGACAGGGGGCTTCGAGCAGTACTTC.

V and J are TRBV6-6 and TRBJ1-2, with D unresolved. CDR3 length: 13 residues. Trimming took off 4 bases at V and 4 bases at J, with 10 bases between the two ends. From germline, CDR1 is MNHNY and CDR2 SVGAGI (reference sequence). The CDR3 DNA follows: TGTGCCAGCAGTTCAGAACAGACCTATGGCTACACCTTC. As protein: CASSSEQTYGYTF.

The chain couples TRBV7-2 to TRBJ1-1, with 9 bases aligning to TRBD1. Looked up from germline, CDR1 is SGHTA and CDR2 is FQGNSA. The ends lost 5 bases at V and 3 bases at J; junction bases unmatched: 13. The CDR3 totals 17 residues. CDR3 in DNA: TGTGCCAGCAGCCCTCCTCTGGACAGGGGAATAGACACTGAAGCTTTCTTT. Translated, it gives CASSPPLDRGIDTEAFF.

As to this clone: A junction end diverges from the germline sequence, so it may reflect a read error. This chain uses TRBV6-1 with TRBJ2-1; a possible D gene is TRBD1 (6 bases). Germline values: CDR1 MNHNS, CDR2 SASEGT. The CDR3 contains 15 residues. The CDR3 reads CAGSDSWLRGDEQFF. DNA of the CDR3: TGTGCCGGCAGTGACTCGTGGCTCAGGGGAGATGAGCAGTTCTTC.

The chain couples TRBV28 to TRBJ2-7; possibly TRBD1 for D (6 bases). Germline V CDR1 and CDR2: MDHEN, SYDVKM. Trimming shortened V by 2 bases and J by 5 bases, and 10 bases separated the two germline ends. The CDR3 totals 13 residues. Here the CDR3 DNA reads TGTGCCAGCAGTTTACAGGGGACCCACGAGCAGTACTTC. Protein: CASSLQGTHEQYF.

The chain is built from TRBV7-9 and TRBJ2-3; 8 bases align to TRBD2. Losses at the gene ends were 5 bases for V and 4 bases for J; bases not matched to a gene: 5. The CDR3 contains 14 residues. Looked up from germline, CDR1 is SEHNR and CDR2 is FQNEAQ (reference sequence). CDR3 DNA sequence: TGTGCCAGCAGCAGAGGACTAGCTCCAGATACGCAGTATTTT. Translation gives CASSRGLAPDTQYF.

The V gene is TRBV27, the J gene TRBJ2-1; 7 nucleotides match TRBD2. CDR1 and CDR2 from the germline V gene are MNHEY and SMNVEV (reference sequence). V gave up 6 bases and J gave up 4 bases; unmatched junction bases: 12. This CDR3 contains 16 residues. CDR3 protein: CASSPEGGRWYNEQFF. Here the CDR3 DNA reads TGTGCCAGCAGCCCAGAGGGAGGGCGGTGGTACAATGAGCAGTTCTTC.

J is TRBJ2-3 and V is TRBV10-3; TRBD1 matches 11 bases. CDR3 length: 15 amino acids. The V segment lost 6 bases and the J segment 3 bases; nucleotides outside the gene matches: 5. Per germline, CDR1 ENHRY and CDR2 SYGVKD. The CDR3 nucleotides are TGTGCCATCAGCCCGGGACAGGGGGTAACAGATACGCAGTATTTT. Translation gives CAISPGQGVTDTQYF.

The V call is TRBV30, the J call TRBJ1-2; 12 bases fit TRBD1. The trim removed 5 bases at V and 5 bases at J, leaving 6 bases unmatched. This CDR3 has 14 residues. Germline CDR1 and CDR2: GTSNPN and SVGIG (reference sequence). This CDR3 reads CAWGRDRGRYGYTF. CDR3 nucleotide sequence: TGTGCCTGGGGACGGGACAGGGGGCGTTATGGCTACACCTTC. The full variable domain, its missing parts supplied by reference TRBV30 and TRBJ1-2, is SQTIHQWPATLVQPVGSPLSLECTVEGTSNPNLYWYRQAAGRGLQLLFYSVGIGQISSEVPQNLSASRPQDRQFILSSKKLLLSDSGFYLCAWGRDRGRYGYTFGSGTRLTVV.

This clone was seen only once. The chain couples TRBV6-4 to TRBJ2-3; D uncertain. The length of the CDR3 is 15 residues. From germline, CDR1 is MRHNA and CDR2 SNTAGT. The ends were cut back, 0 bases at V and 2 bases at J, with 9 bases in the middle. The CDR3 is CASSDSAHPTDTQYF. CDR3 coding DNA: TGTGCCAGCAGTGACTCGGCTCATCCCACAGATACGCAGTATTTT.

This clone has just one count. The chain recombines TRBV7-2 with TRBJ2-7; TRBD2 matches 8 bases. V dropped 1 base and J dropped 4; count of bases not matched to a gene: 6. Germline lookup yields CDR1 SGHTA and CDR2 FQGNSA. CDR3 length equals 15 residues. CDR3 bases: TGTGCCAGCAGCTTAGGGGCGGGAGGTGGATACGAGCAGTACTTC. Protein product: CASSLGAGGGYEQYF.